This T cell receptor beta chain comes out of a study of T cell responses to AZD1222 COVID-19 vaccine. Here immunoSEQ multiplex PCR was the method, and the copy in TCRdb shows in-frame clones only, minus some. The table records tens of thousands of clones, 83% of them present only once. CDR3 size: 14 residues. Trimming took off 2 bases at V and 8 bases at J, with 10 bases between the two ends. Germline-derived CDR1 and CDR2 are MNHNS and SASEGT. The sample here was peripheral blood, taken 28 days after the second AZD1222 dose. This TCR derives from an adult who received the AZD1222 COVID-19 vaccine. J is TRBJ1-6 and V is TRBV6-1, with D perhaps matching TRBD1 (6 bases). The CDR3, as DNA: TGTGCCAGCAGTGAACGGACAGCAGATTCACCCCTCCACTTT. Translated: CASSERTADSPLHF.